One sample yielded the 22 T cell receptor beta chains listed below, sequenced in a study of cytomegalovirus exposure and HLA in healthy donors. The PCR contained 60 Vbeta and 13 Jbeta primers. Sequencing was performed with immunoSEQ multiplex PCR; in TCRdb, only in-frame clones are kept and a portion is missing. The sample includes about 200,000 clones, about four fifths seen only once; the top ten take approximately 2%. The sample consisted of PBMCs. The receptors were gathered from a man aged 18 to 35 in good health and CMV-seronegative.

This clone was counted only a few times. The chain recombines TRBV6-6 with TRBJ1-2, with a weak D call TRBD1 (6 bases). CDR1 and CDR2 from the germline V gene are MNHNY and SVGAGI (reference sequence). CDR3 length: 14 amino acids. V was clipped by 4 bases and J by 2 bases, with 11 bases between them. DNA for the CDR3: TGTGCCAGCAGTTCGGCAGGGGACAACTATGGCTACACCTTC. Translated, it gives CASSSAGDNYGYTF.

The CDR3, as DNA: TGTGCCAGCAGCACGGGAAGCAGAGACATTCAGTACTTC. It specifies CASSTGSRDIQYF. The chain recombines TRBV7-3 with TRBJ2-4; perhaps TRBD2 as D (5 bases). The V gene lost 5 bases and the J gene lost 8 bases, with 13 bases spanning the gap. Germline CDR1 and CDR2: SGHTA and FQGTGA. The CDR3 is made up of 13 amino acids.

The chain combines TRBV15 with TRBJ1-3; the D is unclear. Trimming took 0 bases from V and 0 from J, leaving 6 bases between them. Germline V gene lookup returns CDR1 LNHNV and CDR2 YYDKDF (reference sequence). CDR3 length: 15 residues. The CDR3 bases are TGTGCCACCAGCAGAGATAGAATCTCTGGAAACACCATATATTTT. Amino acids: CATSRDRISGNTIYF.

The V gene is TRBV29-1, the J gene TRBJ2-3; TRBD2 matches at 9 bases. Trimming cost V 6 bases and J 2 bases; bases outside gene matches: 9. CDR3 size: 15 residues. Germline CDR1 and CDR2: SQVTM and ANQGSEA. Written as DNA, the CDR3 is TGCAGCGTCCCCCCGACTAGCGGTTTCACAGATACGCAGTATTTT. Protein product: CSVPPTSGFTDTQYF.

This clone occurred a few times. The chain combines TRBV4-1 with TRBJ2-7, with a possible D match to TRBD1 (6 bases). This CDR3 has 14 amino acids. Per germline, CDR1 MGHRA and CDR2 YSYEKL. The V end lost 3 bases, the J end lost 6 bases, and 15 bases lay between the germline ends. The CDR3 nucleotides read TGCGCCAGCAGCCAGTATCAACAGGGCCTCGAGCAGTACTTC. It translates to CASSQYQQGLEQYF.

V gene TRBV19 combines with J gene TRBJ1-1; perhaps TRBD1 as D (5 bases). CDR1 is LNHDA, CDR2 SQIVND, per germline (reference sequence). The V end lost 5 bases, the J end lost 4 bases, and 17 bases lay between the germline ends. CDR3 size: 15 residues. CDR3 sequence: CASSETWTKSTEAFF. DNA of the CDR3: TGTGCCAGTAGTGAGACGTGGACAAAGAGCACTGAAGCTTTCTTT.

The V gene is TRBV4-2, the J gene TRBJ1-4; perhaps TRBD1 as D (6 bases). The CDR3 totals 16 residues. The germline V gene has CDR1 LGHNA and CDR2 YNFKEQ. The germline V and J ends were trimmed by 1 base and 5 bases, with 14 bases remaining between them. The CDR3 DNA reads TGTGCCAGCAGCCAAGTTCAGGGACAAAGAAATGAAAAACTGTTTTTT. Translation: CASSQVQGQRNEKLFF.

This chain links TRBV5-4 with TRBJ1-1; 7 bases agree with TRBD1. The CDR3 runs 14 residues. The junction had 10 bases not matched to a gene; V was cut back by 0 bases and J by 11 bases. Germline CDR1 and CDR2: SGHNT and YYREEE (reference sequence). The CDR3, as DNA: TGTGCCAGCAGCTTGGCGGGGGACAGAATGAAGGCTTTCTTT. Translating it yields CASSLAGDRMKAFF.

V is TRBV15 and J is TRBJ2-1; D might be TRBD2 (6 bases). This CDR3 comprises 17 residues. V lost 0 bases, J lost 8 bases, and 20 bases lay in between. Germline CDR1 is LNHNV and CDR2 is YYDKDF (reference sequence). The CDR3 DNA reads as TGTGCCACCAGCAGAGATCCCGGGAGACACATGGTGTATGAGCAGTTCTTC. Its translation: CATSRDPGRHMVYEQFF.

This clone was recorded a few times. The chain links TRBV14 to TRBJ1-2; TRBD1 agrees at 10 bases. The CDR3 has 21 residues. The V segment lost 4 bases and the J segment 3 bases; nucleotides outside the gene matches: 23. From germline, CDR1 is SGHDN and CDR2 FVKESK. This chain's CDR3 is CASSLHMPQDRGSEIDYGYTF. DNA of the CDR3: TGTGCCAGCAGCCTACATATGCCCCAGGACAGGGGGTCGGAAATAGACTATGGCTACACCTTC.

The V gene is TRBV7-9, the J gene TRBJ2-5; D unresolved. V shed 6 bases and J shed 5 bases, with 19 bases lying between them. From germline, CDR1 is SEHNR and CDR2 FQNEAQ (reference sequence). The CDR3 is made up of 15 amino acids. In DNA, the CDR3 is TGTGCCAGCAGTCTTATAACGCGAGAGTGGGAGACCCAGTACTTC. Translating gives CASSLITREWETQYF.

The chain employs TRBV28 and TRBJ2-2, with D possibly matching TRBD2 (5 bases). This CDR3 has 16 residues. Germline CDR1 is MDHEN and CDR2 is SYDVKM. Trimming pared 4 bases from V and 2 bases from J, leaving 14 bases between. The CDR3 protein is CASSSPPSFNTGELFF. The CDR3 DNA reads TGTGCCAGCAGTTCTCCCCCTAGCTTTAACACCGGGGAGCTGTTTTTT.

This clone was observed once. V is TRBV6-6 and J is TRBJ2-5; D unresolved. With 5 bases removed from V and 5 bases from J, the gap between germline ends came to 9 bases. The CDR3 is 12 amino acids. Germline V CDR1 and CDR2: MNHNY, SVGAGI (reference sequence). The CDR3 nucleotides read TGTGCCAGCAGTCCCTTCGGGGAGACCCAGTACTTC. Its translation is CASSPFGETQYF.

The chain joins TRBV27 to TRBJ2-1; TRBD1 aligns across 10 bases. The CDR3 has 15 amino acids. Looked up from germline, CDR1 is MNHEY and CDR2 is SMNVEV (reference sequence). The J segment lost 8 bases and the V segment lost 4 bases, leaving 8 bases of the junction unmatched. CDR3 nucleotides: TGTGCCAGCAGTTCACCCGGGACAGGGGAGGATGAGCAGTTCTTC. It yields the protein CASSSPGTGEDEQFF.

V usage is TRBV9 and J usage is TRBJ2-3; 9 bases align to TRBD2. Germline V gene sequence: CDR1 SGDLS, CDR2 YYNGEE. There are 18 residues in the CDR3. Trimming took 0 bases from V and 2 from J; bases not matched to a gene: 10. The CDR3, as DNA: TGTGCCAGCAGCGTAGGCGTGGCTAGCGGGATGAACACAGATACGCAGTATTTT. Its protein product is CASSVGVASGMNTDTQYF.

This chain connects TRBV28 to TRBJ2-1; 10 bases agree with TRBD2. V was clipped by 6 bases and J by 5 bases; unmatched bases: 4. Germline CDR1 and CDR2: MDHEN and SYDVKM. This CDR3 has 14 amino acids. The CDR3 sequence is CASRLAGSHNEQFF. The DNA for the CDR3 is TGTGCCAGCAGACTAGCGGGGTCCCACAATGAGCAGTTCTTC.

CDR3 DNA sequence: TGCGCCAGCAGCCAAGTAAGGGGGCGGTCCTACGAGCAGTACTTC. It yields the protein CASSQVRGRSYEQYF. The chain is built from TRBV4-1 and TRBJ2-7; 7 positions agree with TRBD1. The CDR3 runs 15 residues. Germline V gene sequence: CDR1 MGHRA, CDR2 YSYEKL. The J segment lost 1 base and the V segment lost 1 base, leaving 4 bases of the junction unmatched.

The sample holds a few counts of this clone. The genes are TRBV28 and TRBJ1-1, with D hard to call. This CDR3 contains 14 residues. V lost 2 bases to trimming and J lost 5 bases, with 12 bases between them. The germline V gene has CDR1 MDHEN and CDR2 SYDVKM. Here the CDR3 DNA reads TGTGCCAGCAGTTTAGGCAGCGGTCGGACTGAAGCTTTCTTT. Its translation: CASSLGSGRTEAFF.

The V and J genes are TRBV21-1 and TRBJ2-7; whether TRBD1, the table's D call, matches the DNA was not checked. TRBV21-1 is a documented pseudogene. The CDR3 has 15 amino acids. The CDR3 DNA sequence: TGTGCCAGCAGCAAAGAAGGACAGTACTCCTACGAGCAGTACTTC. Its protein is CASSKEGQYSYEQYF.

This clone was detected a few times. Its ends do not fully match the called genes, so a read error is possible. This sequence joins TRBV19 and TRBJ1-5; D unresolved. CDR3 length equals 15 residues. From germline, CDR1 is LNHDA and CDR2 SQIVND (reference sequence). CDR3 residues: CASKRERNSNQPQHF. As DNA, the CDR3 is TGTGCCAGTAAACGGGAGAGAAATAGCAATCAACCCCAGCATTTT.

CDR3 coding DNA: TGCAGCGTTGGGGCTAGCGGGGTTGGGGAGACCCAGTACTTC. Protein product: CSVGASGVGETQYF. This chain connects TRBV29-1 to TRBJ2-5; 9 bases line up with TRBD2. Germline values: CDR1 SQVTM, CDR2 ANQGSEA. The CDR3 is 14 residues long. J gave up 5 bases and V 4 bases, and 8 bases lay outside the gene matches.

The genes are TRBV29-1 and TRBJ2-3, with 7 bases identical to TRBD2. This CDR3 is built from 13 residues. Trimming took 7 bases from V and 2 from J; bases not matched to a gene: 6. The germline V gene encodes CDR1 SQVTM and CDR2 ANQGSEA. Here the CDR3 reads CSAGLEYTDTQYF. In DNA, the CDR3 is TGCAGCGCCGGACTAGAGTACACAGATACGCAGTATTTT.